This entry is about one TCR beta chain. There are a few counts of this clone. There is no known antigen for this receptor. Base qualities are not recorded, but no much larger clone differs from it by a single base. The data derive from a study of T cell responses to AZD1222 COVID-19 vaccine listed by TCRdb under 2021. Regarding the research as a whole: AZD1222 recipients whose second dose came at about 4 weeks and those whose second dose came at about 12 weeks were combined into one group, since spike-specific TCR depth and breadth did not differ between the two schedules. TCR sequencing was performed for over 230 trial participants, of whom about 200 were given two doses of AZD1222 and 26 were given two doses of MenACWY control vaccine. Enrollment into the trials was organized by age into subgroups of 18-55, 56-69 and 70-plus years, and those subgroups contained roughly 150, 30 and 60 TCR-sequenced participants, respectively.

From the cysteine up to the phenylalanine, the CDR3 has a length of 13 residues. The kept DNA is CDR3 alone, 39 bases in frame from the first base. Relative to germline, V is 6 bases shorter and J is 0 bases shorter, with 8 bases between their ends. Based on the germline V gene, the CDR1 and CDR2 sequences are SGHAT and FQNNGV. The CDR3 regions of human TCRbeta chains were analyzed by immunosequencing. Processing in the source paper ran as follows. TCRs in the repertoires were compared against a reference library of SARS-CoV-2-specific TCRs that had been generated with the MIRA antigen-specificity platform. Breadth was defined as the fraction of unique TCRs that were SARS-CoV-2-associated. Depth was defined as the fraction of total T cells that were SARS-CoV-2-associated. Each spike-specific TCR was assigned to its reactive spike region and to a CD4 or CD8 class using the MIRA data. Log10-transformed breadth and depth values were compared by one-way ANOVA with Sidak's multiple comparisons tests. TCRdb carries this immuneACCESS record with in-frame sequences only. Its versions omit some clonotypes, under half of them owing to an unresolved V gene in the studies checked, with the rest unexplained. V and J calls plus clone size are reproduced from that table; the DNA served to infer D and trimming. The sample table lists some 86,000 clones, around 73% of them with a count of one. The top ten clonotypes cover more than 20% of the sample.

The time point label on this specimen signifies: baseline before first vaccination. Samples from vaccinated people were obtained from the UK trials COV001 and COV002, which included a single-blind randomized controlled phase 2/3 trial of AZD1222 (ChAdOx1 nCoV-19) in healthy adults. Trial participant PBMC samples were collected at day 0 and day 28 after the second dose for TCRbeta chain sequencing. Broad study findings and their caveats: Reportedly, close to half of the unique spike-specific TCRs recognized epitopes lying outside the regions that are mutated in the B.1.351 and B.1.1.7 variants. The 56-69-year group was small, and its depth increase did not reach significance, likely because of low power. The vaccine-associated CD4 TCRs covered the entire spike protein, and the dominant responses fell in regions 160-218 and 743-854. After two AZD1222 doses, both the breadth and the depth of spike-specific TCRs were significantly higher than at day 0 and than in MenACWY recipients. No day 14 peak-response samples were available, so repertoires were characterized only after the peak T cell response. Conclusions about previously exposed vaccinees are limited, since just five to seven AZD1222 recipients were seropositive for SARS-CoV-2 at baseline. Most participants were white British and females outnumbered males, and the authors suggested that clonal diversity may have been underestimated.

This TCR was sampled from an adult in good health. Sequenced material: peripheral blood, taken on day 0 of AZD1222 vaccination. The sequence joins TRBV11-2 to TRBJ1-1; the D gene remains uncertain. The CDR3 region: CASRRELNTEAFF. The nucleotide sequence is TGTGCCAGCAGAAGAGAACTGAACACTGAAGCTTTCTTT.